These 21 T cell receptor beta chains were all obtained from the same sample, sequenced in a study of vaccination effects on CD4 cells after COVID-19. No antigen is known for these receptors. Sequencing was performed with immunoSEQ multiplex PCR; in TCRdb, only in-frame clones are kept and a portion is missing. The table shows more than 35,000 clones, with 82% occurring only once. Antigen-specific CD4+ T cells were expanded with viral peptide pools in the ViraFEST assay before sequencing. Having been cultured for roughly 11 days, the cells underwent CD4+ T cell isolation. Of the BNT162b2 and mRNA-1273 vaccines, participants received two doses of one or the other. The sample was CD4+ T cells from PBMCs cultured with HCoV-NL63 spike peptides, taken after COVID-19 vaccination. The source of these receptors is a human donor who received a COVID-19 vaccine. Some clones in this sample may be carry-over from other donors' samples.

The chain joins TRBV10-3 to TRBJ1-5; 8 bases match TRBD1. This CDR3 contains 15 residues. V was pared by 9 bases and J by 2 bases, with 9 bases of the junction left unmatched. Per the germline V gene, CDR1 is ENHRY and CDR2 is SYGVKD. CDR3 nucleotides: TGTGCCATTGGGCAGGGGGCGAATGGCAATCAGCCCCAGCATTTT. The encoded protein is CAIGQGANGNQPQHF.

V usage is TRBV29-1 and J usage is TRBJ2-3; 9 nucleotides line up with TRBD1. CDR1 and CDR2 from the germline V gene are SQVTM and ANQGSEA. After removal of 7 bases from V and 1 base from J, the junction contained 0 bases not matched to a gene. The CDR3 is 12 residues long. The CDR3 coding sequence is TGCAGCGGGACAGGGGGCACAGATACGCAGTATTTT. It is translated as CSGTGGTDTQYF.

The CDR3 coding sequence is TGTGCCAGCAGTTACGGGGGAGACAGGGGCTCACCCCTCCACTTT. This codes for CASSYGGDRGSPLHF. The chain uses TRBV6-5 and TRBJ1-6; 8 bases match TRBD1. In germline, CDR1 is MNHEY, CDR2 SVGAGI. The CDR3 runs to 15 residues. V trimming: 2 bases; J trimming: 10 bases; junction bases outside the gene matches: 7.

This clone was counted a few times. The rearrangement uses TRBV19 and TRBJ1-2; perhaps TRBD1 as D (5 bases). The ends were cut back, 5 bases at V and 4 bases at J, with 14 bases in the middle. Germline lookup yields CDR1 LNHDA and CDR2 SQIVND (reference sequence). This CDR3 spans 14 amino acids. CDR3 amino acids: CASSSRAGGYGYTF. CDR3 nucleotide sequence: TGTGCCAGTAGTTCCAGGGCGGGCGGCTATGGCTACACCTTC. Full variable domain (outside the CDR3, taken from reference TRBV19 and TRBJ1-2): DGGITQSPKYLFRKEGQNVTLSCEQNLNHDAMYWYRQDPGQGLRLIYYSQIVNDFQKGDIAEGYSVSREKKESFPLTVTSAQKNPTAFYLCASSSRAGGYGYTFGSGTRLTVV.

The chain links TRBV7-9 to TRBJ1-5; D is unclear. The V gene lost 1 base and the J gene lost 0 bases, with 13 bases spanning the gap. There are 17 residues in the CDR3. The germline gives CDR1 SEHNR, CDR2 FQNEAQ (reference sequence). The CDR3 DNA reads TGTGCCAGCAGCTTAGTACCGGTCCTCGGTAGCAATCAGCCCCAGCATTTT. Translation gives CASSLVPVLGSNQPQHF. The full variable domain, its missing parts supplied by reference TRBV7-9 and TRBJ1-5, is DTGVSQNPRHKITKRGQNVTFRCDPISEHNRLYWYRQTLGQGPEFLTYFQNEAQLEKSRLLSDRFSAERPKGSFSTLEIQRTEQGDSAMYLCASSLVPVLGSNQPQHFGDGTRLSIL.

This sequence joins TRBV20-1 and TRBJ1-2; weak D call: TRBD1 (5 bases). The germline CDR1 and CDR2 sequences are DFQATT and SNEGSKA (reference sequence). V was clipped by 8 bases and J by 7 bases, with 11 bases between them. The CDR3 runs 10 residues. The CDR3 sequence is CSKGHGGYTF. DNA for the CDR3: TGCAGTAAGGGGCATGGTGGCTACACCTTC.

CDR3 protein: CATSDHGHGSFTDTQYF. CDR3 in DNA: TGTGCCACCAGTGATCACGGACACGGGTCCTTCACAGATACGCAGTATTTT. This chain uses TRBV24-1 with TRBJ2-3; maybe TRBD1 (5 bases). Germline loops: CDR1 KGHDR, CDR2 SFDVKD. The V end lost 3 bases, the J end lost 2 bases, and 17 bases lay between the germline ends. The CDR3 consists of 17 residues.

This clone was counted a few times. V is TRBV2 and J is TRBJ2-7; perhaps TRBD2 as D (7 bases). V lost 4 bases and J lost 0, with 16 bases in between. Germline V CDR1 and CDR2: SNHLY, FYNNEI. This CDR3 spans 16 amino acids. CDR3 protein: CASSVPGGQSSYEQYV. The CDR3 nucleotides are TGTGCCAGCAGTGTCCCCGGGGGGCAGAGCTCCTACGAGCAGTACGTC.

The CDR3, as DNA: TGCGCCAGCGGACTGGGGGGCGCTTCTGGGGCCAACGTCCTGACTTTC. This codes for CASGLGGASGANVLTF. V usage is TRBV5-1 and J usage is TRBJ2-6; TRBD1 or TRBD2 may be the D gene (6 bases each). The germline V gene has CDR1 SGHRS and CDR2 YFSETQ. Trimming took off 7 bases at V and 1 base at J, with 15 bases between the two ends. The CDR3 sequence is 16 residues long.

A few counts support this clone. The chain employs TRBV7-8 and TRBJ1-5; weak D call: TRBD1 (6 bases). Germline-derived CDR1 and CDR2 are SGHVS and FQNEAQ. Trimming took 5 bases from V and 7 from J, leaving 18 bases between them. The CDR3 runs 15 residues. The CDR3 here is CASSVGQRGEQPQHF. DNA of the CDR3: TGTGCCAGCAGCGTAGGACAGAGGGGAGAGCAGCCCCAGCATTTT.

J is TRBJ2-1 and V is TRBV21-1; TRBD1, as called in the table, went unchecked against the DNA. TRBV21-1 is flagged as a pseudogene. This CDR3 has 11 amino acids. As DNA, the CDR3 is TGTGCCAGCAGCGCACAGCCAGGGCAGTTCTTC. Translating gives CASSAQPGQFF.

V gene TRBV19 combines with J gene TRBJ1-1; the D is unclear. Germline CDR1 and CDR2: LNHDA and SQIVND (reference sequence). The CDR3 runs to 12 residues. V was cut by 10 bases and J by 4 bases, with 13 bases left in between. CDR3 nucleotide sequence: TGTGCCACCCATAGGGCGGGCACTGAAGCTTTCTTT. Translation: CATHRAGTEAFF.

The V and J genes are TRBV6-5 and TRBJ2-5; 8 nucleotides line up with TRBD1. This CDR3 comprises 15 residues. V shed 0 bases and J 4 bases; nucleotides not matched to a gene: 4. Germline assignment: CDR1 MNHEY and CDR2 SVGAGI. The CDR3 spells CASSYSSRGRETQYF. The DNA of the CDR3 is TGTGCCAGCAGTTACTCCTCCAGGGGGCGAGAGACCCAGTACTTC.

For the CDR3, the DNA is TGTGCCAGCAGGTTGACCGGGACCGTTAATGAAAAACTGTTTTTT. It encodes CASRLTGTVNEKLFF. The chain employs TRBV7-8 and TRBJ1-4; perhaps TRBD1 as D (5 bases). Germline lookup yields CDR1 SGHVS and CDR2 FQNEAQ. The ends were cut back, 6 bases at V and 4 bases at J, with 15 bases in the middle. The CDR3 covers 15 residues.

The chain uses TRBV30 and TRBJ1-5, with D maybe TRBD1 (6 bases). The germline V gene encodes CDR1 GTSNPN and CDR2 SVGIG (reference sequence). Trimming shortened V by 3 bases and J by 11 bases, and 14 bases separated the two germline ends. The CDR3 length is 12 residues. CDR3 residues: CAWSRQAGTQHF. The CDR3 coding sequence is TGTGCCTGGAGCCGACAGGCAGGCACCCAGCATTTT.

The rearrangement uses TRBV28 and TRBJ2-7, with TRBD2 matching 15 bases. Germline V gene lookup returns CDR1 MDHEN and CDR2 SYDVKM. This CDR3 has 19 amino acids. Losses at the gene ends were 2 bases for V and 0 bases for J; bases not matched to a gene: 8. The CDR3 sequence is CASSLGGLAGGRSSYEQYV. The DNA of the CDR3 is TGTGCCAGCAGTTTAGGTGGACTAGCGGGGGGGCGTAGCTCCTACGAGCAGTACGTC.

The chain uses TRBV11-2 and TRBJ1-2; D gene uncertain. The CDR3 length is 13 residues. CDR1 is SGHAT and CDR2 is FQNNGV in the germline V gene. Trimming cost V 5 bases and J 5 bases, with 12 bases left between them. The CDR3 spells CASSRSSGYGYTF. CDR3 DNA sequence: TGTGCCAGCAGCCGAAGTTCGGGGTATGGCTACACCTTC.

The chain links TRBV28 to TRBJ2-7; TRBD2 might be the D (6 bases). Germline CDR1 MDHEN, CDR2 SYDVKM. The CDR3 contains 12 residues. V shed 5 bases and J shed 7 bases, with 12 bases lying between them. In DNA form, the CDR3 reads TGTGCCAGCAGTCTCCGACTAGGGGAGCAGTACGTC. This codes for CASSLRLGEQYV.

The chain's CDR3 is CASSLAGETQYF. CDR3 nucleotide sequence: TGTGCCAGTAGCCTAGCAGGGGAGACCCAGTACTTC. The V call is TRBV19, the J call TRBJ2-5, with D perhaps matching TRBD1 or TRBD2 (5 bases each). V dropped 6 bases and J dropped 5 bases, with 10 bases sitting between them. This CDR3 has 12 residues. Looked up from germline, CDR1 is LNHDA and CDR2 is SQIVND (reference sequence). The complete variable domain, with remaining parts taken from reference TRBV19 and TRBJ2-5, reads DGGITQSPKYLFRKEGQNVTLSCEQNLNHDAMYWYRQDPGQGLRLIYYSQIVNDFQKGDIAEGYSVSREKKESFPLTVTSAQKNPTAFYLCASSLAGETQYFGPGTRLLVL.

This clone was observed a handful of times. The chain recombines TRBV27 with TRBJ2-2; TRBD2 matches at 8 bases. The CDR3 runs to 16 residues. In germline, CDR1 is MNHEY, CDR2 SMNVEV (reference sequence). With V trimmed by 2 bases and J by 4 bases, 6 bases remained unmatched. CDR3 sequence: CASSLLSGVGTGELFF. CDR3 DNA: TGTGCCAGCAGTTTACTTAGCGGGGTTGGCACCGGGGAGCTGTTTTTT.

The chain joins TRBV13 to TRBJ1-5; D is unresolved. V shed 5 bases and J shed 2 bases, with 10 bases lying between them. The CDR3 extends over 14 amino acids. Germline V gene lookup returns CDR1 PRHDT and CDR2 FYEKMQ (reference sequence). The CDR3 reads CASSRGRGNQPQHF. CDR3 in DNA: TGTGCCAGCAGCCGAGGGAGGGGCAATCAGCCCCAGCATTTT.